Shown below are 29 T cell receptor beta chains from a single sample sequenced in a study of control samples from healthy donors and cancer patients (TCRdb year 2020). The library was made by the immunoSEQ multiplex PCR assay. The clones in this table, taken by TCRdb from immuneACCESS, are in-frame only. Not every clone is retained; where verified, under half of the shortfall comes from an unresolved V gene, and the cause of the rest is unknown. This sample holds about 170,000 clones; 85% to 95% were observed only once. About 4% of the sample goes to the ten largest clones. Material: blood. The receptors shown here come from an older woman in good health.

The J gene is TRBJ1-2, the V gene TRBV28, with D perhaps TRBD1 (5 bases). The CDR3 runs to 13 residues. The V and J ends lost 3 bases and 7 bases respectively, with 12 bases between them. CDR1 is MDHEN and CDR2 is SYDVKM in the germline V gene. CDR3 protein: CASSFWSTGGYTF. The CDR3 nucleotides are TGTGCCAGCAGTTTCTGGTCCACAGGTGGCTACACCTTC.

The chain has TRBV5-4 and TRBJ1-3; D is perhaps TRBD1 (5 bases). The CDR3 covers 17 residues. Germline-derived CDR1 and CDR2 are SGHNT and YYREEE (reference sequence). V lost 0 bases and J 0 bases, leaving 13 bases between the germline ends. CDR3 protein: CASSLDVGTNSGNTIYF. For the CDR3, the DNA is TGTGCCAGCAGCTTGGACGTAGGGACTAACTCTGGAAACACCATATATTTT.

The J gene is TRBJ1-3, the V gene TRBV7-2; a weak D match, TRBD1 (5 bases). CDR3 length: 14 amino acids. Deletions cut 10 bases from V and 2 bases from J, with 15 bases between. The V gene's germline CDR1 is SGHTA and CDR2 FQGNSA. CDR3 DNA sequence: TGTGCCATCACACCGGGGGGGACTGGAAACACCATATATTTT. It encodes CAITPGGTGNTIYF.

This sequence joins TRBV21-1 and TRBJ2-7; the D call of TRBD2 is as the table states it, not checked on the DNA. TRBV21-1 is an annotated pseudogene. CDR3 length: 17 residues. The CDR3 spells CASSKAGRASGTYEQYF. CDR3 sequence (DNA): TGTGCCAGCAGCAAAGCGGGGCGGGCTAGCGGGACCTACGAGCAGTACTTC.

The chain uses TRBV29-1 and TRBJ1-1; D not certain. There are 12 residues in the CDR3. Germline loops: CDR1 SQVTM, CDR2 ANQGSEA. V was pared by 1 base and J by 0 bases, with 3 bases between. CDR3 coding DNA: TGCAGCGTTGAAGGGCTGAACACTGAAGCTTTCTTT. It is translated as CSVEGLNTEAFF.

The rearrangement links TRBV27 to TRBJ1-5; D is undetermined. The ends were cut back, 5 bases at V and 0 bases at J, with 11 bases in the middle. CDR3 size: 15 residues. Looked up from germline, CDR1 is MNHEY and CDR2 is SMNVEV (reference sequence). The DNA for the CDR3 is TGTGCCAGCAGTCAAGGGCTGAATAGCAATCAGCCCCAGCATTTT. It is translated as CASSQGLNSNQPQHF.

The count of this clone is one. V usage is TRBV9 and J usage is TRBJ2-1; the match to TRBD1 covers 10 bases. Per germline, CDR1 SGDLS and CDR2 YYNGEE. The CDR3 runs to 15 residues. V lost 4 bases to trimming and J lost 6 bases; unmatched junction nucleotides: 7. CDR3 DNA: TGTGCCAGCAGCTACGGACAGGGGGGTAGCAATGAGCAGTTCTTC. It yields the protein CASSYGQGGSNEQFF.

The V gene is TRBV13, the J gene TRBJ2-3; D is possibly TRBD2 (5 bases). Germline V CDR1 and CDR2: PRHDT, FYEKMQ (reference sequence). The CDR3 runs to 13 residues. Trimming removed 6 bases at V and 6 bases at J, with 13 bases between. CDR3 DNA sequence: TGTGCCAGCAGTCCCCCGGGCGGGGATACGCAGTATTTT. Its translation: CASSPPGGDTQYF.

The V gene is TRBV3-1 (or the pseudogene TRBV3-2), the J gene TRBJ2-7; no reliable D call. The CDR3 sequence is 12 residues long. V gave up 1 base and J gave up 2 bases, with 3 bases separating them. The germline CDR1 and CDR2 sequences are LGHDT and YNNKEL (reference sequence). This chain's CDR3 is CASSQGTYEQYF. CDR3 in DNA: TGTGCCAGCAGCCAAGGAACCTACGAGCAGTACTTC.

This clone showed up just once. This rearrangement joins TRBV5-5 to TRBJ1-6, with 11 positions matching TRBD1. J gave up 2 bases and V 4 bases, and 5 bases lay outside the gene matches. Germline V gene sequence: CDR1 SGHKS, CDR2 YYEKEE (reference sequence). The CDR3 is made up of 17 amino acids. The CDR3 loop is CASSQGQGATYNSPLHF. CDR3 bases: TGTGCCAGCAGCCAAGGACAGGGGGCCACCTATAATTCACCCCTCCACTTT. Supplemented by reference TRBV5-5 and TRBJ1-6, the full variable domain reads DAGVTQSPTHLIKTRGQQVTLRCSPISGHKSVSWYQQVLGQGPQFIFQYYEKEERGRGNFPDRFSARQFPNYSSELNVNALLLGDSALYLCASSQGQGATYNSPLHFGNGTRLTVT.

The chain has TRBV13 and TRBJ1-1, with a tentative D call TRBD1 (6 bases). V was cut by 1 base and J by 4 bases, with 13 bases left in between. The germline CDR1 and CDR2 sequences are PRHDT and FYEKMQ (reference sequence). This CDR3 has 15 residues. The CDR3 nucleotides are TGTGCCAGCAGCTTAGATCACAGGGAGGGCACTGAAGCTTTCTTT. Encoded protein: CASSLDHREGTEAFF.

Here the CDR3 reads CASSSGRGSYNSPLHF. The CDR3 region has the DNA TGTGCCAGCAGCTCAGGAAGGGGCTCCTATAATTCACCCCTCCACTTT. This chain uses TRBV5-6 with TRBJ1-6, with D maybe TRBD1 (5 bases). Trimming stripped 3 bases from V and 0 bases from J, with 10 bases between. The CDR3 is made up of 16 amino acids. Germline CDR1 and CDR2: SGHDT and YYEEEE.

The V and J genes are TRBV3-1 (or the pseudogene TRBV3-2) and TRBJ2-7, with 7 positions matching TRBD1. Trimming at V came to 1 base and at J to 1 base, leaving 10 bases not matched to a gene. This CDR3 is built from 17 residues. The germline gives CDR1 LGHDT, CDR2 YNNKEL (reference sequence). The CDR3 DNA sequence: TGTGCCAGCAGCCAAGGGGCCGGGACAGCTCGATCCTACGAGCAGTACTTC. Protein: CASSQGAGTARSYEQYF.

The rearrangement links TRBV7-2 to TRBJ2-3; D gene ambiguous. Trimming cost V 6 bases and J 5 bases, with 9 bases left between them. The germline V gene encodes CDR1 SGHTA and CDR2 FQGNSA. This CDR3 comprises 12 residues. CDR3 sequence: CASSPGGDTQYF. The CDR3 nucleotides read TGTGCCAGCAGTCCAGGTGGAGATACGCAGTATTTT. Looking up the rest from reference TRBV7-2 and TRBJ2-3 gives the full variable domain: GAGVSQSPSNKVTEKGKDVELRCDPISGHTALYWYRQSLGQGLEFLIYFQGNSAPDKSGLPSDRFSAERTGGSVSTLTIQRTQQEDSAVYLCASSPGGDTQYFGPGTRLTVL.

The CDR3 DNA reads TGTGCCAGCAGCTTCCGGGAACAAGAGACCCAGTACTTC. Protein product: CASSFREQETQYF. The chain links TRBV27 to TRBJ2-5; D possibly corresponds to TRBD2 (5 bases). Germline CDR1 reads MNHEY; CDR2 reads SMNVEV (reference sequence). V lost 6 bases to trimming and J lost 2 bases, with 10 bases between them. This CDR3 region has 13 residues.

This clone was picked up a small number of times. The CDR3 region is CASSYSTGEQYF. CDR3 nucleotide sequence: TGTGCCAGCAGTTACTCCACGGGTGAGCAGTACTTC. This chain uses TRBV6-2 or TRBV6-3 with TRBJ2-7; no clear D gene. Per germline, CDR1 MNHEY and CDR2 SVGEGT. Trimming cost V 0 bases and J 7 bases, with 7 bases left between them. This CDR3 comprises 12 residues.

This chain links TRBV7-9 with TRBJ1-3; 10 bases align to TRBD1. Trimming removed 5 bases from V and 2 bases from J; junction bases left unmatched: 6. The CDR3 is 16 amino acids. The germline gives CDR1 SEHNR, CDR2 FQNEAQ (reference sequence). The CDR3 sequence: CASSHDRGLTGNTIYF. CDR3 DNA: TGTGCCAGCAGCCACGACAGGGGGCTTACTGGAAACACCATATATTTT.

This clone was detected once. J is TRBJ2-5 and V is TRBV9, with a possible D match to TRBD1 (6 bases). Trimming stripped 7 bases from V and 0 bases from J, with 10 bases between. This CDR3 contains 13 residues. Germline V CDR1 and CDR2: SGDLS, YYNGEE. The chain's CDR3 is CASQGRNQETQYF. CDR3 coding DNA: TGTGCCAGCCAGGGGAGAAACCAAGAGACCCAGTACTTC.

The rearrangement uses TRBV10-1 and TRBJ1-2; TRBD1 aligns across 10 bases. The germline V gene encodes CDR1 WNHNN and CDR2 SYGVQD (reference sequence). The CDR3 extends over 13 amino acids. The V and J ends lost 6 bases and 8 bases, in that order; junction bases with no gene match: 6. In DNA form, the CDR3 reads TGCGCCAGCAGGAGGACAGGGGGTCTAGGCTACACCTTC. Encoded protein: CASRRTGGLGYTF.

The V and J genes are TRBV14 and TRBJ1-3; no clear D. V lost 0 bases and J lost 5, with 11 bases in between. The CDR3 runs to 15 residues. The germline V gene has CDR1 SGHDN and CDR2 FVKESK. The CDR3: CASSQDRTTRNTIYF. CDR3 DNA: TGTGCCAGCAGCCAAGATCGCACGACCAGAAACACCATATATTTT.

V usage is TRBV18 and J usage is TRBJ1-6; the D is unclear. The CDR3 covers 14 residues. Germline V CDR1 and CDR2: KGHSH, LQKENI. V lost 2 bases and J lost 6, with 8 bases in between. CDR3 DNA: TGTGCCAGCTCACCAGACGGCTCTAATTCACCCCTCCACTTT. This gives the protein CASSPDGSNSPLHF.

The chain couples TRBV29-1 to TRBJ2-3; no definite D call. Per germline, CDR1 SQVTM and CDR2 ANQGSEA. The germline V and J ends were trimmed by 3 bases and 8 bases, with 18 bases remaining between them. The CDR3 consists of 14 residues. In DNA, the CDR3 is TGCAGCGTTGAGGTTGGTAGCCGGGTAGTTACGCAGTATTTT. As protein: CSVEVGSRVVTQYF.

The chain uses TRBV3-1 (or the pseudogene TRBV3-2) and TRBJ1-2; maybe TRBD1 (6 bases). Germline CDR1 is LGHDT and CDR2 is YNNKEL (reference sequence). The CDR3 has 14 residues. The V and J ends lost 1 base and 7 bases respectively, with 13 bases between them. CDR3 nucleotide sequence: TGTGCCAGCAGCCAAGGGACAGCAACGGGTGGCTACACCTTC. It encodes CASSQGTATGGYTF.

The chain recombines TRBV6-6 with TRBJ2-7, with unresolved D. This CDR3 contains 12 residues. V lost 3 bases, J lost 6 bases, and 9 bases lay in between. The germline gives CDR1 MNHNY, CDR2 SVGAGI (reference sequence). The CDR3 sequence is CASSYEGAEQYF. CDR3 nucleotides: TGTGCCAGCAGTTATGAAGGCGCCGAGCAGTACTTC.

This chain uses TRBV14 with TRBJ2-2; 7 nucleotides line up with TRBD2. The CDR3 runs 15 residues. Germline V lookup: CDR1 SGHDN, CDR2 FVKESK. V gave up 4 bases and J gave up 5 bases; unmatched junction bases: 7. The CDR3 bases are TGTGCCAGCAGCCCGGGGGACTATAAAACCGGGGAGCTGTTTTTT. Protein: CASSPGDYKTGELFF.

J is TRBJ2-1 and V is TRBV10-2, with D tentatively TRBD1 (6 bases). Germline assignment: CDR1 WSHSY and CDR2 SAAADI. This CDR3 spans 16 amino acids. Trimming took off 3 bases at V and 4 bases at J, with 16 bases between the two ends. The CDR3, as DNA: TGCGCCAGCAGTGATCCAGGGGTAGGGGGATACAATGAGCAGTTCTTC. Protein product: CASSDPGVGGYNEQFF.

This chain connects TRBV6-2 or TRBV6-3 to TRBJ1-1; 10 bases are shared with TRBD1. V shed 2 bases and J 3 bases; nucleotides not matched to a gene: 12. There are 18 residues in the CDR3. Germline-derived CDR1 and CDR2 are MNHEY and SVGEGT. The CDR3 here is CASSYVPGTGVRHTEAFF. The CDR3 DNA is TGTGCCAGCAGTTACGTACCCGGGACAGGGGTTAGACACACTGAAGCTTTCTTT.

With respect to this clone: This CDR3 is also generated by other DNA sequences in the sample. CDR3 coding DNA: TGTGCCAGTAGGCCTCGGGGGGGGCTCACCGGGGAGCTGTTTTTT. This gives the protein CASRPRGGLTGELFF. The chain couples TRBV19 to TRBJ2-2, with 8 bases matching TRBD2. The CDR3 runs to 15 residues. Germline trimming cut 6 bases from V and 4 bases from J; bases unmatched to any gene: 7. CDR1 and CDR2 from the germline V gene are LNHDA and SQIVND (reference sequence).

The chain is built from TRBV19 and TRBJ2-7, with 7 bases fitting TRBD2. The CDR3 is made up of 15 amino acids. Looked up from germline, CDR1 is LNHDA and CDR2 is SQIVND (reference sequence). V lost 3 bases, J lost 2 bases, and 7 bases stayed unmatched. The CDR3 reads CASSIVSAGAYEQYF. CDR3 DNA sequence: TGTGCCAGTAGTATTGTCTCGGCGGGAGCCTACGAGCAGTACTTC.